Shown below are 7 T cell receptor beta chains from a single sample sequenced in a study of neurological immune-mediated disorders. MiXCR, applied by TCRdb to the 5' RACE reads, yields one record per CDR3 protein. The sample holds 50,000 to 75,000 distinct CDR3 sequences, 3.5% to 4.5% seen once. Sequencing was done on a sample of PBMCs. These receptor sequences come from a man aged 50-60 years with multiple sclerosis.

This clonotype was seen repeatedly, ten times or more. This chain uses TRBV5-1 with TRBJ2-1, with TRBD1 matching 8 bases. The CDR3 loop spans 14 amino acids. With 5 bases clipped from V and 3 bases from J, the junction kept 4 bases outside the gene matches. Germline V CDR1 and CDR2: SGHRS, YFSETQ. This CDR3 reads CASSLQGDYNEQFF. Written as DNA, the CDR3 is TGCGCCAGCAGTCTACAGGGGGACTACAATGAGCAGTTCTTC.

This clonotype was counted ten times or more. The chain uses TRBV6-5 and TRBJ2-2; D perhaps matches TRBD1 (6 bases). CDR3 length: 16 amino acids. V was clipped by 6 bases and J by 4 bases, with 18 bases between them. Germline CDR1 reads MNHEY; CDR2 reads SVGAGI. The DNA for the CDR3 is TGTGCCAGCAGCCCTCGGACAGTATCGGTCACCGGGGAGCTGTTTTTT. This translates into CASSPRTVSVTGELFF.

This clonotype was seen ten or more times. The CDR3, as DNA: TGTGCCAGCAGTTTAATGGACGGTAATTCACCCCTCCACTTT. Amino acid sequence: CASSLMDGNSPLHF. V usage is TRBV12-3 or TRBV12-4 and J usage is TRBJ1-6; D not resolved. The CDR3 contains 14 residues. The ends were cut back, 2 bases at V and 6 bases at J, with 8 bases in the middle.

Notes on this clonotype: The junction departs from the called germline gene at one end, perhaps through a read error. The chain recombines TRBV2 with TRBJ1-5, with TRBD1 identical over 7 bases. From germline, CDR1 is SNHLY and CDR2 FYNNEI. The CDR3 contains 15 residues. This CDR3 reads CASEATGHSNQPQNF. In DNA form, the CDR3 reads TGTGCCAGCGAAGCGACAGGGCATAGCAATCAGCCCCAGAATTTT.

The V call is TRBV5-1, the J call TRBJ2-2, with D perhaps matching TRBD1 (6 bases). Per the germline V gene, CDR1 is SGHRS and CDR2 is YFSETQ. Deletions cut 2 bases from V and 4 bases from J, with 12 bases between. The CDR3 sequence is 15 residues long. DNA of the CDR3: TGCGCCAGCAGCTTCAGAGGGGGTCCCACCGGGGAGCTGTTTTTT. This translates into CASSFRGGPTGELFF.

The chain couples TRBV29-1 to TRBJ2-1; no reliable D call. The ends were cut back, 3 bases at V and 8 bases at J, with 8 bases in the middle. The V gene's germline CDR1 is SQVTM and CDR2 ANQGSEA. This CDR3 contains 11 residues. The CDR3 reads CSVELVYEQFF. Written as DNA, the CDR3 is TGCAGCGTTGAGCTAGTCTATGAGCAGTTCTTC.

A few counts support this clonotype. Compared with germline, one end of the junction differs, possibly owing to a read error. The gene calls are TRBV29-1 and TRBJ1-5, with TRBD1 identical over 7 bases. Germline V CDR1 and CDR2: SQVTM, ANQGSEA. The CDR3 covers 14 residues. CDR3 sequence reads: CSALTGGMGQPQNF. The CDR3 bases are TGCAGCGCTCTTACGGGCGGGATGGGACAGCCCCAGAATTTT.